Here is one T cell receptor (beta chain) with its context. Original handling: Reference gene primer amplification gave estimated nucleated cell counts. Assay used: immunoSEQ multiplex PCR; TCRdb lists only in-frame clones, some missing. V and J calls and clone size are as listed in that table; D and trimming were resolved from the DNA. The sample shows some 120,000 clones, about 83% of them seen only once. The sample belongs to a study of blood T cell repertoires in COVID-19. The wider study: Researchers got acute and convalescent COVID-19 samples from the United States, Italy and Spain. PBMCs, B-cell-depleted T cells, or T cells provided the cDNA or gDNA that made up the material.

The source material was peripheral blood. The clonotype was recovered from an elderly man with active or convalescent COVID-19.

CDR3 DNA: TGTGCCAGCAGCTTAGCAGCGGGGGGCGCCTACAATGAGCAGTTCTTC. It encodes CASSLAAGGAYNEQFF. The rearrangement uses TRBV7-6 and TRBJ2-1; the match to TRBD2 covers 9 bases. CDR3 length equals 16 residues. Trimming removed 0 bases from V and 2 bases from J; junction bases left unmatched: 2. CDR1 is SGHVS and CDR2 is FNYEAQ in the germline V gene.